Below, 9 T cell receptor beta chains from the same sample are listed, as sequenced in a study of blood T cell repertoires in COVID-19. The method was immunoSEQ multiplex PCR; TCRdb's version includes in-frame clones alone and lacks a portion of them. The sample contains some 150,000 clones, approximately 90% of which appear only once. Sequencing input: peripheral blood. These receptors all come from a woman of 80 years or more in a cohort sampled during active or convalescent COVID-19.

The V call is TRBV6-2 or TRBV6-3, the J call TRBJ2-2; tentative D call: TRBD2 (5 bases). Trimming removed 2 bases at V and 3 bases at J, with 19 bases between. CDR3 size: 18 residues. Germline lookup yields CDR1 MNHEY and CDR2 SVGEGT. CDR3 nucleotide sequence: TGTGCCAGCAGTTACCCCCCGGGAAACTCCCGGGACACCGGGGAGCTGTTTTTT. As protein: CASSYPPGNSRDTGELFF.

The gene calls are TRBV27 and TRBJ1-6, with D possibly matching TRBD1 (5 bases). The CDR3 covers 17 residues. Deletions cut 2 bases from V and 10 bases from J, with 21 bases between. Per germline, CDR1 MNHEY and CDR2 SMNVEV (reference sequence). CDR3 DNA sequence: TGTGCCAGCAGTTTAAGGGCAGGGTGGGATTTCTTCTCACCCCTCCACTTT. Protein product: CASSLRAGWDFFSPLHF.

V usage is TRBV19 and J usage is TRBJ1-1; TRBD1 aligns across 12 bases. The V and J ends lost 4 bases and 8 bases, in that order; junction bases with no gene match: 11. The germline CDR1 and CDR2 sequences are LNHDA and SQIVND (reference sequence). The CDR3 runs 16 residues. CDR3 bases: TGTGCCAGTAGTAGTGGGACAGGGGGCCTCAGCACAGAAGCTTTCTTT. Translating it yields CASSSGTGGLSTEAFF.

The chain links TRBV6-2 or TRBV6-3 to TRBJ2-3; D gene unclear. Germline CDR1 reads MNHEY; CDR2 reads SVGEGT. This CDR3 has 12 amino acids. Trimming removed 4 bases from V and 14 bases from J, with 16 bases in between. CDR3 protein: CASSSPVRPGYF. The DNA of the CDR3 is TGTGCCAGCAGTTCCCCGGTCCGCCCAGGGTATTTT.

This clone was recorded only once. V usage is TRBV5-4 and J usage is TRBJ2-5; 14 positions agree with TRBD2. The V segment lost 4 bases and the J segment 5 bases; nucleotides outside the gene matches: 7. Germline values: CDR1 SGHNT, CDR2 YYREEE (reference sequence). The CDR3 covers 16 residues. This CDR3 reads CASSRGTSGSWETQYF. In DNA form, the CDR3 reads TGTGCCAGCAGCCGCGGGACTAGCGGGAGTTGGGAGACCCAGTACTTC.

The J gene is TRBJ1-2, the V gene TRBV6-2 or TRBV6-3; 8 bases agree with TRBD1. Germline CDR1 MNHEY, CDR2 SVGEGT. V dropped 2 bases and J dropped 6; count of bases not matched to a gene: 14. The length of the CDR3 is 17 residues. The CDR3 reads CASSYRQGRDWFHGYTF. The CDR3 nucleotides are TGTGCCAGCAGTTACCGACAGGGGCGGGATTGGTTCCATGGCTACACCTTC.

The chain has TRBV5-6 and TRBJ1-1, with TRBD1 matching 8 bases. Trimming at V came to 4 bases and at J to 1 base, leaving 9 bases not matched to a gene. Looked up from germline, CDR1 is SGHDT and CDR2 is YYEEEE. The length of the CDR3 is 16 residues. CDR3 coding DNA: TGTGCCAGCAGCATAAGACAGGGGATAGGGAACACTGAAGCTTTCTTT. Translation gives CASSIRQGIGNTEAFF. Together with reference TRBV5-6 and TRBJ1-1, the CDR3 gives the full variable domain: DAGVTQSPTHLIKTRGQQVTLRCSPKSGHDTVSWYQQALGQGPQFIFQYYEEEERQRGNFPDRFSGHQFPNYSSELNVNALLLGDSALYLCASSIRQGIGNTEAFFGQGTRLTVV.

The chain couples TRBV7-8 to TRBJ2-1, with TRBD2 as a possible D gene (5 bases). Trimming took 2 bases from V and 2 from J, leaving 13 bases between them. The CDR3 runs to 16 residues. Germline V CDR1 and CDR2: SGHVS, FQNEAQ. In DNA, the CDR3 is TGTGCCAGCAGCTTACCTCGCGGGCGACCCTACAATGAGCAGTTCTTC. It encodes CASSLPRGRPYNEQFF.

V gene TRBV6-5 combines with J gene TRBJ1-5, with D perhaps TRBD1 (6 bases). The V end was cut by 6 bases, the J end by 0 bases, with 12 bases between. CDR1 is MNHEY, CDR2 SVGAGI, per germline. This CDR3 has 15 amino acids. CDR3 region: CASRRRTDSNQPQHF. In nucleotides, the CDR3 is TGTGCCAGCAGAAGACGGACAGATAGCAATCAGCCCCAGCATTTT.